The clone carrying this T cell receptor (beta chain) showed up many times. Its antigen is currently unknown. The data originate from a study of lung T cells in sarcoidosis with Löfgren's syndrome. At the level of the study: Repertoire analyses centered on Löfgren's syndrome patients. Study-wide findings and caveats: Löfgren's syndrome patients reportedly showed greatest TRAV12-1 and TRBV2 expansion versus controls. Multiple Löfgren's syndrome patients reportedly shared TRAV12-1 and TRBV2 CDR3 motifs, suggesting public CD4+ TCRs. In alpha-beta pairs, TRAV12-1 favored TRBV2, and their CDR3s were homologous.

TCRdb re-called the reads through MiXCR, storing one row per CDR3 protein. The profile covers approximately 3,100 distinct CDR3 sequences, with less than 20% appearing a single time and about 7.1% taken by the ten largest. CDR3 length: 14 residues. The germline V gene encodes CDR1 KGHSH and CDR2 LQKENI. V lost 2 bases and J 3 bases, leaving 10 bases between the germline ends. Specimen: CD4+ T cells from bronchoalveolar lavage. The chain is built from TRBV18 and TRBJ1-2; D possibly corresponds to TRBD1 (6 bases). This clonotype originated in a human donor with sarcoidosis (Löfgren's syndrome or another form), or a control subject (not recorded which). CDR3 nucleotides: TGTGCCAGCTCACCATACAGGGCTGACTATGGCTACACCTTC. Translating gives CASSPYRADYGYTF.